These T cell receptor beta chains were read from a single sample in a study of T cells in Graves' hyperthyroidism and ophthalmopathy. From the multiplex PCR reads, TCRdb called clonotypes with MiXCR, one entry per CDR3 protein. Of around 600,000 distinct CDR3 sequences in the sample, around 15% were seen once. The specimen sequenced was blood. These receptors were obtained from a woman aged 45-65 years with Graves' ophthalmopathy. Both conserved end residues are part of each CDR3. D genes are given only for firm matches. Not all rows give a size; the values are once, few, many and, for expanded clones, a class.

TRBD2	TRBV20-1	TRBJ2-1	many	CSANLPGLASYEQFF	TGCAGTGCTAACTTACCGGGACTAGCTAGTTATGAGCAGTTCTTC
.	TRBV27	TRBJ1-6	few	CASSLSVSSPLHF	TGTGCCAGCAGTTTATCCGTGAGTTCACCCCTCCACTTT
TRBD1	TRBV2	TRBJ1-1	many	CASRDRGPEAFF	TGTGCCAGCAGGGACAGGGGGCCTGAAGCTTTCTTT
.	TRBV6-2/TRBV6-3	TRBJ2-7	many	CASSWAQGPYEQYF	TGTGCCAGCAGTTGGGCGCAGGGTCCCTACGAGCAGTACTTC
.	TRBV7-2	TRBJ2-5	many	CASSLVQGGKTQYF	TGTGCCAGCAGCTTAGTGCAGGGCGGAAAGACCCAGTACTTC
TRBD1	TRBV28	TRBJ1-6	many	CASSSRTGAGNSPLHF	TGTGCCAGCAGTTCCCGGACAGGGGCGGGGAATTCACCCCTCCACTTT
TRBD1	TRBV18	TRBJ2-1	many	CASSPGQGMTNEQFF	TGTGCCAGCTCACCGGGACAGGGGATGACAAATGAGCAGTTCTTC
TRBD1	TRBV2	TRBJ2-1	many	CASSAGTGFFYEQFF	TGTGCCAGCAGTGCCGGGACAGGGTTTTTCTATGAGCAGTTCTTC
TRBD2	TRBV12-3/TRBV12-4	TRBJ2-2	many	CASSSSGTSGSGELFF	TGTGCCAGCAGTTCCTCCGGGACTAGCGGCTCCGGGGAGCTGTTTTTT
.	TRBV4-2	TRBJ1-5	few	CASSQDNGSNQPQHF	TGTGCCAGCAGCCAAGATAACGGGAGCAATCAGCCCCAGCATTTT
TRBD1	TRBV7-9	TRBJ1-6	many	CASSPGQGNSPLHF	TGTGCCAGCAGCCCTGGACAGGGTAACTCACCCCTCCACTTT
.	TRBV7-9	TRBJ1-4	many	CASSHSRQAEKLFF	TGTGCCAGCAGCCACTCCCGACAGGCCGAAAAACTGTTTTTT
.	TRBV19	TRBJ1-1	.	CASSMTREFRTEAFF	TGTGCCAGTAGTATGACGAGGGAATTCAGGACTGAAGCTTTCTTT
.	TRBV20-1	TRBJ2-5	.	CSARLAWRQETQYF	TGCAGTGCTAGACTAGCATGGCGGCAAGAGACCCAGTACTTC
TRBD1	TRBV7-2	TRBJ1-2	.	CASTDRGTYGYTF	TGTGCCAGCACGGACAGGGGTACCTATGGCTACACCTTC
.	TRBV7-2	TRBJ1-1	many	CASSPLGMGSTEAFF	TGTGCCAGCAGCCCCCTAGGTATGGGCAGCACTGAAGCTTTCTTT
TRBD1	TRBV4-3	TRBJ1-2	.	CASSQGVTGQISNYGYTF	TGCGCCAGCAGCCAAGGGGTCACGGGACAGATCTCTAACTATGGCTACACCTTC
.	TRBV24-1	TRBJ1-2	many	CATSDKPRGRGYTF	TGTGCCACCAGTGATAAACCGCGGGGAAGGGGCTACACCTTC
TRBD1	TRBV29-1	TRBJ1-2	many	CSVEQGGIFTAGYTF	TGCAGCGTTGAGCAGGGGGGTATCTTCACCGCCGGCTACACCTTC
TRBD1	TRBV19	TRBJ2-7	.	CASSTSGTGLYEQYF	TGTGCCAGTAGTACGTCCGGGACAGGGCTCTACGAGCAGTACTTC
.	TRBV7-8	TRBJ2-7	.	CASSLGIQTYEQYF	TGTGCCAGCAGCTTGGGGATTCAAACCTACGAGCAGTACTTC
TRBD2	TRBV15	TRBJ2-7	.	CATSRGGASGRAYEQYF	TGTGCCACCAGCAGAGGGGGGGCTAGCGGGAGGGCCTACGAGCAGTACTTC
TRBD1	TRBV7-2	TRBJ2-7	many	CASSFYGQARSDNYEQYF	TGTGCCAGCAGCTTTTACGGACAGGCAAGAAGCGACAACTACGAGCAGTACTTC
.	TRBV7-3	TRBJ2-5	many	CASSLNPQETQYF	TGTGCCAGCAGCTTAAATCCGCAAGAGACCCAGTACTTC
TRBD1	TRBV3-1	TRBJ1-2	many	CASSDDRGKDYGYTF	TGTGCCAGCAGCGACGACAGGGGAAAGGACTATGGCTACACCTTC
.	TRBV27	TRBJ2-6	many	CASARGAGANVLTF	TGTGCCAGCGCCAGGGGGGCCGGGGCCAACGTCCTGACTTTC
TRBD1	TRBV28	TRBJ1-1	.	CASRNRGRVNTEAFF	TGTGCCAGCAGAAACAGGGGAAGGGTGAACACTGAAGCTTTCTTT
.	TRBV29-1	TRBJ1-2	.	CSVVGNNYGYTF	TGCAGCGTTGTCGGAAATAACTATGGCTACACCTTC
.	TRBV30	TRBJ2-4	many	CAWSWPGAGFYIQYF	TGTGCCTGGAGTTGGCCAGGGGCAGGGTTCTACATTCAGTACTTC